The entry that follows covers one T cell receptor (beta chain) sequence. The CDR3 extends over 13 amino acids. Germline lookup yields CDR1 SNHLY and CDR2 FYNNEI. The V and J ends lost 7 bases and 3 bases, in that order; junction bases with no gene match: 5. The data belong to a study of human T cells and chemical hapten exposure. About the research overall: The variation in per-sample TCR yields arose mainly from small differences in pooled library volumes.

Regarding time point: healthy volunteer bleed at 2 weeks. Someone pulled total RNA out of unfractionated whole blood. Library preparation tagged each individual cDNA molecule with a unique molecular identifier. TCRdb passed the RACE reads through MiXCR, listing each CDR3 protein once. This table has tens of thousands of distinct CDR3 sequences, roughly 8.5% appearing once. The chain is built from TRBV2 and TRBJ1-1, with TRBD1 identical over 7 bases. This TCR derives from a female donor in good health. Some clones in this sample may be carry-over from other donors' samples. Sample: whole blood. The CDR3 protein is CASIGTAHTEAFF. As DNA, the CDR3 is TGTGCCAGCATTGGGACAGCGCACACTGAAGCTTTCTTT. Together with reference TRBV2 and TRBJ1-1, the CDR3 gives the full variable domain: EPEVTQTPSHQVTQMGQEVILRCVPISNHLYFYWYRQILGQKVEFLVSFYNNEISEKSEIFDDQFSVERPDGSNFTLKIRSTKLEDSAMYFCASIGTAHTEAFFGQGTRLTVV.